This T cell receptor (beta chain) emerged from a study of blood T cells in healthy people across ages (dated by TCRdb to between 2014 and 2017). For the wider study: In model experiments, template switching captured about one uniquely barcoded TCR beta cDNA molecule for every two T cells. To track age-related changes in TCR beta repertoire diversity, the study relied on deep sequencing normalized with unique cDNA molecular identifiers. Donors were grouped into four age groups: young (average approximately 15 years), middle-aged (roughly 38), aged (around 60) and long-lived (just over 80). Donors of different ages were randomly distributed across sequencing lanes to avoid experimental bias. Two additional independent replicas of 1 million unique cDNA reads from the same blood draw were analyzed for two donors (one aged 18 to 29 and one aged 80 or older). Here is what the overall study found, with its caveats: Conclusive comparison of naive and antigen-experienced compartments was prevented by the profiling of bulk unsorted PBMCs. The long-lived group showed more naive CD4+ T cells, fewer expanded clones and increased TCR diversity than the aged group, suggesting age selection. Total diversity estimates from one million sequenced T cells were considered lower bounds and underestimates. Observed TCR beta diversity per million T cells fell roughly linearly with age, and a significant reduction was already apparent by age around 44. Observed TCR beta diversity correlated strongly with the percentage of naive T cells measured by flow cytometry. Donor CMV infection status was unknown, potentially confounding age-related changes in expanded clonotypes.

Measured from the cysteine to the phenylalanine, the CDR3 is 16 residues long. CDR3 DNA is the only sequence kept; it has 48 bases, read in frame from the first base. The trim is 2 bases for V and 5 bases for J, with a gap of 18 bases between the germline ends. For CDR1 and CDR2, the germline V gene lists SGHTA and FQGNSA. Systemically healthy Caucasian individuals from Russia, around 39 in total and aged roughly 6 to 95 years, were included as donors. Each donor gave about 9.7 milliliters of peripheral blood, drawn into EDTA-treated Vacutainer tubes. Ficoll-Paque density-gradient centrifugation was used to isolate PBMCs, with at least 6 million obtained per sample. Trizol reagent was used to extract total RNA from PBMCs, with at least 5.5 micrograms per sample. For every donor, flow cytometry on a PBMC aliquot measured the percentage of naive CD45RAhigh/CD27high T cells. Concerning this clonotype: The target of this receptor is not known. No per-base quality is available; no much larger clone lies one base away.

The library was built by means of 5' RACE. This sample was sequenced with an Illumina HiSeq 2500. A second PCR of about 6 to 11 cycles was performed with a sample-barcoded 5' primer and a J-beta primer mix. Each TCR beta cDNA molecule received a unique molecular identifier from a template-switch 5' adaptor carrying 12 random nucleotides. Each sample yielded at least 2.5 million CDR3-containing paired-end reads. The Mint cDNA synthesis kit, primed by a TRBC-specific oligonucleotide, was used to synthesize first-strand cDNA from all RNA. All cDNA was treated with uracil-DNA glycosylase and then went through a first 18-cycle PCR with the universal primers M1SS and BC2_uni_R. For the original study's pipeline: Each sample was normalized by randomly selecting 1 million high-quality reads, each carrying a distinct molecular identifier. Instead of being binned into consensus sequences, reads with shared molecular identifiers were discarded. MiTCR, with a Q25 quality threshold and the strictest error-elimination algorithm, was used for CDR3 identification, clonotype clustering and error correction. Lower-bound total TCR beta diversity was estimated with a nonparametric unseen species model using Euler transformation. The public reads were reanalyzed by TCRdb: fastp trimming at Q25, MiXCR alignment, in-frame beta chains only. Rows matching on CDR3 protein sequence are summarized as one entry with the most common DNA and genes. TCRdb's processing, not the study's, gives the V and J calls here. Within this sample are 920,000 or so distinct CDR3 sequences, with more than 35% of them counted one time only. Jointly, the top ten make up approximately 17% of the sample.

What was sequenced was blood. This chain is built from TRBV7-2 and TRBJ2-5, with the identity of the D gene unclear. This TCR derives from a woman between 55 and 75 years old in good health. In nucleotide form, the sequence is TGTGCCAGCAGCTTATCGGGTCGCAGCATCGGGGAGACCCAGTACTTC. Its translation is CASSLSGRSIGETQYF.